This entry lists 20 T cell receptor beta chains sequenced from one sample in a study of tumour-infiltrating T cells in Burkitt lymphoma. Profiled with immunoSEQ multiplex PCR; TCRdb holds only in-frame clones, not every one. The sample carries 6,000 to 8,500 clones, 60% to 75% recorded once. The sequencing sample was made of tumor tissue. Receptor source: a human donor with diffuse large B-cell lymphoma.

This clone qualifies as hyperexpanded. This rearrangement joins TRBV6-5 to TRBJ1-2; no reliable D call. The CDR3 sequence is 14 residues long. Trimming pared 6 bases from V and 2 bases from J, leaving 13 bases between. Germline values: CDR1 MNHEY, CDR2 SVGAGI. In DNA form, the CDR3 reads TGTGCCAGCAGCCCGCTGGGTCCCAACTATGGCTACACCTTC. Protein sequence: CASSPLGPNYGYTF.

The sample holds a few counts of this clone. The chain employs TRBV7-2 and TRBJ1-3; maybe TRBD1 (5 bases). The CDR3 totals 12 residues. The germline V gene encodes CDR1 SGHTA and CDR2 FQGNSA. V was shortened by 3 bases and J by 11 bases, with 11 bases between the two germline ends. The CDR3 nucleotides read TGTGCCAGCAGCTTTCCCGGGACTCCCATATATTTT. Protein sequence: CASSFPGTPIYF.

DNA for the CDR3: TGTGCCAGTAGTATCAATTTGAGTGCCGGGGAGCTGTTTTTT. It codes for CASSINLSAGELFF. The J gene is TRBJ2-2, the V gene TRBV19, with unresolved D. CDR3 length: 14 amino acids. Trimming took 3 bases from V and 6 from J, leaving 11 bases between them. Per germline, CDR1 LNHDA and CDR2 SQIVND (reference sequence).

The chain has TRBV11-2 and TRBJ1-5; D gene unclear. Trimming shortened V by 0 bases and J by 7 bases, and 10 bases separated the two germline ends. The CDR3 spans 14 residues. Germline CDR1 SGHAT, CDR2 FQNNGV. DNA of the CDR3: TGTGCCAGCAGCTTAGACAAAGACGCGCAGCCCCAGCATTTT. Protein sequence: CASSLDKDAQPQHF. Complete variable domain (other parts from reference TRBV11-2 and TRBJ1-5): EAGVAQSPRYKIIEKRQSVAFWCNPISGHATLYWYQQILGQGPKLLIQFQNNGVVDDSQLPKDRFSAERLKGVDSTLKIQPAKLEDSAVYLCASSLDKDAQPQHFGDGTRLSIL.

This clone was seen a handful of times. This chain uses TRBV5-6 with TRBJ2-7; D ambiguous. V was pared by 1 base and J by 6 bases, with 5 bases between. CDR1 SGHDT and CDR2 YYEEEE come from the germline V gene. This CDR3 region has 11 residues. CDR3 bases: TGTGCCAGCAGCTTGTTGGGCGAGCAGTACTTC. It specifies CASSLLGEQYF.

This sequence joins TRBV7-2 and TRBJ1-1; no clear D. From germline, CDR1 is SGHTA and CDR2 FQGNSA. The CDR3 has 14 residues. V was shortened by 0 bases and J by 4 bases, with 9 bases between the two germline ends. The CDR3 nucleotides are TGTGCCAGCAGCTTAGCGCGGCAGTCCACTGAAGCTTTCTTT. Protein product: CASSLARQSTEAFF.

The chain couples TRBV18 to TRBJ1-1, with 7 nucleotides matching TRBD1. This CDR3 is built from 20 residues. The germline V gene has CDR1 KGHSH and CDR2 LQKENI. The ends lost 1 base at V and 4 bases at J; junction bases unmatched: 21. The CDR3 region is CASSPLTDRASTYLGTEAFF. CDR3 DNA sequence: TGTGCCAGCTCACCACTTACCGACAGGGCTTCTACTTATCTGGGCACTGAAGCTTTCTTT.

The rearrangement uses TRBV5-4 and TRBJ1-2; TRBD1 aligns across 8 bases. There are 15 residues in the CDR3. Trimming removed 4 bases from V and 7 bases from J; junction bases left unmatched: 12. Germline CDR1 is SGHNT and CDR2 is YYREEE (reference sequence). CDR3 in DNA: TGTGCCAGCAGCACGTCCGGGACAGGCAGGTTTGGCTACACCTTC. Translated, it gives CASSTSGTGRFGYTF.

The rearrangement uses TRBV5-6 and TRBJ2-7, with a tentative D call TRBD2 (7 bases). This CDR3 contains 15 residues. CDR1 is SGHDT, CDR2 YYEEEE, per germline. V was pared by 0 bases and J by 7 bases, with 17 bases between. In DNA form, the CDR3 reads TGTGCCAGCAGCTTGGTCGGGGGGCCTTCGGGGGAGCAGTACTTC. Encoded protein: CASSLVGGPSGEQYF.

The chain links TRBV7-9 to TRBJ2-5; possibly TRBD1 for D (5 bases). The V end was cut by 2 bases, the J end by 2 bases, with 12 bases between. Germline V gene data show CDR1 as SEHNR and CDR2 as FQNEAQ (reference sequence). The CDR3 spans 15 residues. CDR3 DNA sequence: TGTGCCAGCAGCTTACATGGCGGACAACAAGAGACCCAGTACTTC. This translates into CASSLHGGQQETQYF.

This clone was found once. V is TRBV7-9 and J is TRBJ2-7; 10 bases fit TRBD1. Germline V CDR1 and CDR2: SEHNR, FQNEAQ (reference sequence). Trimming took 4 bases from V and 7 from J; bases not matched to a gene: 10. The CDR3 runs to 15 residues. The CDR3 is CASSSADRGYREQYF. The DNA for the CDR3 is TGTGCCAGCAGCTCCGCGGACAGGGGGTATCGGGAGCAGTACTTC. Full variable domain (remainder filled in from reference TRBV7-9 and TRBJ2-7): DTGVSQNPRHKITKRGQNVTFRCDPISEHNRLYWYRQTLGQGPEFLTYFQNEAQLEKSRLLSDRFSAERPKGSFSTLEIQRTEQGDSAMYLCASSSADRGYREQYFGPGTRLTVT.

The J gene is TRBJ2-5, the V gene TRBV5-1; D is unclear. The V gene lost 4 bases and the J gene lost 1 base, with 8 bases spanning the gap. This CDR3 contains 13 residues. CDR1 and CDR2 (germline): SGHRS, YFSETQ. CDR3: CASSPSSQETQYF. The CDR3 DNA reads as TGCGCCAGCAGCCCCTCTTCCCAAGAGACCCAGTACTTC.

The chain has TRBV23-1 and TRBJ1-6; TRBD1 is a possible D gene (5 bases). TRBV23-1 is treated as an ORF (open reading frame) with a function not yet certain. The CDR3 covers 19 residues. V was shortened by 0 bases and J by 5 bases, with 20 bases between the two germline ends. Here the CDR3 reads CASSQSTFWGVPHNSPLHF. In nucleotides, the CDR3 is TGCGCCAGCAGTCAATCGACCTTCTGGGGGGTCCCCCATAATTCACCCCTCCACTTT.

The chain is built from TRBV5-6 and TRBJ1-3, with no clear D. This CDR3 has 12 residues. Germline CDR1 and CDR2: SGHDT and YYEEEE. The V end lost 1 base, the J end lost 3 bases, and 2 bases lay between the germline ends. The chain's CDR3 is CASSLFGNTIYF. CDR3 nucleotide sequence: TGTGCCAGCAGCTTGTTTGGAAACACCATATATTTT. The complete variable domain, with remaining parts taken from reference TRBV5-6 and TRBJ1-3, reads DAGVTQSPTHLIKTRGQQVTLRCSPKSGHDTVSWYQQALGQGPQFIFQYYEEEERQRGNFPDRFSGHQFPNYSSELNVNALLLGDSALYLCASSLFGNTIYFGEGSWLTVV.

The chain is built from TRBV4-1 and TRBJ1-1, with D perhaps matching TRBD1 (6 bases). The CDR3 is made up of 14 amino acids. Trimming shortened V by 6 bases and J by 0 bases, and 11 bases separated the two germline ends. Germline V CDR1 and CDR2: MGHRA, YSYEKL. The CDR3 DNA reads TGCGCCAGCAGGCACAGGGCCATGAACACTGAAGCTTTCTTT. This encodes CASRHRAMNTEAFF.

On this clone: At one of its ends the junction is not consistent with the germline gene, which may arise from a read error. This chain links TRBV7-9 with TRBJ1-6; no reliable D call. CDR3 size: 15 residues. CDR1 is SEHNR and CDR2 is FQNEAQ in the germline V gene (reference sequence). DNA for the CDR3: TGTGCCAGCAGCTACGGCCCCACACCGAATTTACCCCTCCACTTT. Amino acids: CASSYGPTPNLPLHF. Full variable domain (outside the CDR3, taken from reference TRBV7-9 and TRBJ1-6): DTGVSQNPRHKITKRGQNVTFRCDPISEHNRLYWYRQTLGQGPEFLTYFQNEAQLEKSRLLSDRFSAERPKGSFSTLEIQRTEQGDSAMYLCASSYGPTPNLPLHFGNGTRLTVT.

The chain combines TRBV27 with TRBJ2-5, with TRBD1 matching over 11 bases. Germline V gene sequence: CDR1 MNHEY, CDR2 SMNVEV (reference sequence). There are 15 residues in the CDR3. V lost 3 bases, J lost 5 bases, and 5 bases stayed unmatched. This CDR3 reads CASSLGQGGRETQYF. The CDR3 nucleotides read TGTGCCAGCAGTTTGGGACAGGGGGGTCGGGAGACCCAGTACTTC.

The sample holds one count of this clone. The chain recombines TRBV5-6 with TRBJ1-1; TRBD1 matches at 10 bases. J was trimmed by 5 bases and V by 1 base; bases with no gene match: 2. Looked up from germline, CDR1 is SGHDT and CDR2 is YYEEEE. The CDR3 has 14 residues. The chain's CDR3 is CASSLRTGGTEAFF. CDR3 DNA sequence: TGTGCCAGCAGCTTGCGGACAGGGGGGACTGAAGCTTTCTTT.

Only a few counts were recorded for this clone. The chain recombines TRBV5-4 with TRBJ2-1; D may be TRBD2 (6 bases). Germline V gene data show CDR1 as SGHNT and CDR2 as YYREEE (reference sequence). Trimming removed 4 bases at V and 2 bases at J, with 16 bases between. The CDR3 extends over 16 amino acids. The CDR3 DNA sequence: TGTGCCAGCAGCAAGGACGGCGGGACGGCCTACAATGAGCAGTTCTTC. Translated: CASSKDGGTAYNEQFF.

The chain links TRBV5-1 to TRBJ2-6; maybe TRBD1 (6 bases). This CDR3 has 15 amino acids. Trimming left V 3 bases short and J 4 bases short, with 11 bases between. The germline V gene encodes CDR1 SGHRS and CDR2 YFSETQ. The CDR3 spells CASSSQGPGANVLTF. In nucleotides, the CDR3 is TGCGCCAGCAGCTCACAGGGCCCCGGGGCCAACGTCCTGACTTTC.